Shown below are 2 T cell receptor beta chains from a single sample sequenced in a study of blood T cell repertoires in COVID-19 (dated by TCRdb to 2018 to 2020). Library preparation was by the immunoSEQ multiplex PCR assay. TCRdb took this table from immuneACCESS and kept in-frame rearrangements with V and J called. Such tables lack part of the clones; where checked against another copy, unresolved V genes explain under half of the gap, and the rest is unexplained. For this sample there are 50,000 to 75,000 clones; about 88% appear just once. Clones ranked in the top ten supply approximately 5.1% of the sample. Sample: peripheral blood. These receptors all come from an elderly man in a cohort sampled during active COVID-19.

To note about this clone: Other DNA sequences in the sample encode the same CDR3. The chain recombines TRBV3-1 (or the pseudogene TRBV3-2) with TRBJ1-2, with 7 bases identical to TRBD1. Germline V CDR1 and CDR2: LGHDT, YNNKEL (reference sequence). The CDR3 sequence is 14 residues long. V lost 0 bases, J lost 4 bases, and 2 bases stayed unmatched. In nucleotides, the CDR3 is TGTGCCAGCAGCCAAGATTCAGGGGGCTATGGCTACACCTTC. It translates to CASSQDSGGYGYTF.

The chain recombines TRBV3-1 (or the pseudogene TRBV3-2) with TRBJ2-5; perhaps TRBD1 as D (5 bases). Trimming pared 3 bases from V and 4 bases from J, leaving 12 bases between. Germline V gene lookup returns CDR1 LGHDT and CDR2 YNNKEL (reference sequence). This CDR3 contains 14 residues. This chain's CDR3 is CASSQQGGLETQYF. In nucleotides, the CDR3 is TGTGCCAGCAGCCAGCAGGGTGGGTTAGAGACCCAGTACTTC.